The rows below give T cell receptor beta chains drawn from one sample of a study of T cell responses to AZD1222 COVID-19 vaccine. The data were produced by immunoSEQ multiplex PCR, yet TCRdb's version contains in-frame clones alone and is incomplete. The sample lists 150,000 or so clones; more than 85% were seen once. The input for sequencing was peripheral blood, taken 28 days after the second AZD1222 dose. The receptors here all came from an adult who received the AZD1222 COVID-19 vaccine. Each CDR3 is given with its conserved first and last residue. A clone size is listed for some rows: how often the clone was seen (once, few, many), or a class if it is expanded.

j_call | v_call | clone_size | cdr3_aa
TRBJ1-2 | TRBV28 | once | CASSSPATGKGMYGYTF
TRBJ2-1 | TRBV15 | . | CATSRDVSDRQFF
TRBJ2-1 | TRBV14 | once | CASSGLAGSNEQFF
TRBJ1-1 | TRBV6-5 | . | CASSYKQNTEAFF
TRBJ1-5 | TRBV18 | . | CASSPIANWKPQHF
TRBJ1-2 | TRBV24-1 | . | CATRGRAFYGYTF
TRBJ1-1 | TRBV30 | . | CASRTGGTEAFF
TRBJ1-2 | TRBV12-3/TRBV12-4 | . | CASSPLTSYTF
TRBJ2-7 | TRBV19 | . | CASSTTWTGSYEQYF
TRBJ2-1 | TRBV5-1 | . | CASSFPLAGVRRNEQFF
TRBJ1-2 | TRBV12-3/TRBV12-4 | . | CASTSQGYGYTF
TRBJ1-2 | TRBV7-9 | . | CASSLDLEVNYGYTF
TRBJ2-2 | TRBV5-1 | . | CASSFTGGNTGELFF
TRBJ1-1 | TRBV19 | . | CASSWAGNTEAFF
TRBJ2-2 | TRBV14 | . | CASSQDQIGTNTGALLFF
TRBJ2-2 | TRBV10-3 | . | CAISALGSNTGELFF
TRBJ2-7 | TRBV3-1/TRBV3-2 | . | CASSPRQQAKYEQYF
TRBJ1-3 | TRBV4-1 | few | CASSQVGPGQGRNTIYF
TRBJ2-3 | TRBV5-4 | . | CASSRGGLAGGLGTDTQYF
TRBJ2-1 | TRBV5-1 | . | CASSPGLAGNNEQFF
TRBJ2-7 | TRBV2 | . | CASSEASILGEQYF
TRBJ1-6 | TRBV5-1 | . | CASSHGQRDSPLHF
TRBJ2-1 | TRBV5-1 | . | CASSSGTSGSYNEQFF
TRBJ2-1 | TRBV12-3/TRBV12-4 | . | CASSFLEAEQFF
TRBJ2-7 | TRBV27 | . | CASSSRGQGVIDEQYF
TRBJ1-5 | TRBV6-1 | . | CASSEVGRRVLRQPQHF
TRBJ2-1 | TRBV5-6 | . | CASSFDQTLPTSEQFF
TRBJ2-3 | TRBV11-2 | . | CASSLIPRWASVVDTQYF
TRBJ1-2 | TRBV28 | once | CASSPTYHGYTF
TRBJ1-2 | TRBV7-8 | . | CASSLNPANYGYTF
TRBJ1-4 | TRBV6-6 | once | CASGSQKLFF
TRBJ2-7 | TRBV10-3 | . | CAISALGGNYEQYF
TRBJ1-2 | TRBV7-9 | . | CASSSGGVGYGYTF
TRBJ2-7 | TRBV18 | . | CASSPKPSGNLRLCEQYF
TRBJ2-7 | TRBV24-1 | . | CAPPGTTKYEQYF
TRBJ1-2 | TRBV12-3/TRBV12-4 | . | CASRQGVNYGYTF
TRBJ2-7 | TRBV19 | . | CASSLTGSSYEQYF
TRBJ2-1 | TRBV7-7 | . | CASSLDLGDNEQFF
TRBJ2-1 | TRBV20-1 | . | CSAETYNEQFF
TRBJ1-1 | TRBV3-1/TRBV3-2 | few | CASSQGYRGHAEAFF
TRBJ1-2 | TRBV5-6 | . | CASSLLGRDGYTF
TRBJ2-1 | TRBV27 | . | CASRTSGGAGYNEQFF